This is a list of T cell receptor beta chains from one sample in a study of blood T cell repertoires in COVID-19. The repertoire was sequenced with immunoSEQ multiplex PCR; TCRdb's copy has only in-frame clones and lacks some. The table records around 250,000 clones, 80% to 90% of them present only once. The specimen was peripheral blood. Source of these receptors: a man in his thirties or forties who had recovered from COVID-19. Both conserved end residues are part of each CDR3. A D gene is named only where the DNA matches it firmly. The size entry is marked missing in some rows and otherwise reads once, few, many or a size class.

v_call	clone_size	d_call	j_call	cdr3_nt	cdr3_aa
TRBV5-1	many	.	TRBJ2-7	TGCGCCAGCAGCTTGGGGCAGTACGAGCAGTACTTC	CASSLGQYEQYF
TRBV5-4	.	TRBD1	TRBJ2-5	TGTGCCAGCAGCCCATTTACAGGGGGGGAGACCCAGTACTTC	CASSPFTGGETQYF
TRBV10-1	.	.	TRBJ1-1	TGCGCCAGCGCCTGGGGGGGAAACACTGAAGCTTTCTTT	CASAWGGNTEAFF
TRBV3-1/TRBV3-2	.	.	TRBJ1-1	TGTGCCAGCAGCCAAACCTTGGACTGGGCGAACACTGAAGCTTTCTTT	CASSQTLDWANTEAFF
TRBV7-9	.	.	TRBJ1-1	TGTGCCAGCAGCCAGGGTTTTGTCACATTCACTGAAGCTTTCTTT	CASSQGFVTFTEAFF
TRBV7-2	.	TRBD2	TRBJ2-7	TGTGCCAGCAGCTCAACTAGCGGGGCTTACTACGAGCAGTACTTC	CASSSTSGAYYEQYF
TRBV6-5	.	.	TRBJ2-7	TGTGCCAGCAGTTACTCGATCAGGGCGCCCTTGGAGCAGTACTTC	CASSYSIRAPLEQYF
TRBV12-3/TRBV12-4	.	TRBD1	TRBJ1-2	TGTGCCAGCACCTCCCGACAGGGGGCTGGCTACACCTTC	CASTSRQGAGYTF
TRBV7-2	.	.	TRBJ2-7	TGTGCCAGCAGCCCGAACCTGGACTTTATCTACGAGCAGTACTTC	CASSPNLDFIYEQYF
TRBV6-5	.	.	TRBJ2-3	TGTGCCAGCATGAAGAGTAGCACAGATACGCAGTATTTT	CASMKSSTDTQYF
TRBV6-4	.	.	TRBJ1-2	TGTGCCAGCAGTTTCGGGACTGGGAAGAACTATGGCTACACCTTC	CASSFGTGKNYGYTF
TRBV21-1	.	.	TRBJ1-2	TGTGCCAGCAGCAGTTTGGGGCTAGGCTATGGCTACACCTTC	CASSSLGLGYGYTF
TRBV10-1	.	.	TRBJ1-4	TGCGCCAGCAGTGAGTCGATAGGCGACTTTTCCTTGTTTTTT	CASSESIGDFSLFF
TRBV5-1	.	TRBD1	TRBJ2-3	TGCGCCAGCAGCGCGCCGGACAGGGGGCGGACAGATACGCAGTATTTT	CASSAPDRGRTDTQYF
TRBV28	.	.	TRBJ2-1	TGTGCCAGCAGTTCTAGGGGCTCTATCTACAATGAGCAGTTCTTC	CASSSRGSIYNEQFF
TRBV20-1	.	.	TRBJ1-1	TGCAGTGCAGCTGGGGGCCCCGAAGCTTTCTTT	CSAAGGPEAFF
TRBV11-2	.	.	TRBJ2-1	TGTGCCAGCAGCCTCTACACTAGTAATGAGCAGTTCTTC	CASSLYTSNEQFF
TRBV28	.	.	TRBJ1-2	TGTGCCAGCAGTTTCGGGTCGAACGCAAACTATGGCTACACCTTC	CASSFGSNANYGYTF
TRBV5-1	.	.	TRBJ1-3	TGCGCCAGCAGCCCTGGGCGTGGGGCGGCTGGAAACACCATATATTTT	CASSPGRGAAGNTIYF
TRBV7-2	.	.	TRBJ1-1	TGTGCCAGCAGCCAAAGCCTAGGTATCACTGAAGCTTTCTTT	CASSQSLGITEAFF
TRBV5-1	once	.	TRBJ1-1	TGCGCCAGCAGCGTGGGACAGAACACTGAAGCTTTCTTT	CASSVGQNTEAFF
TRBV30	.	.	TRBJ2-1	TGTGCGTGCCGACAATACAATGAGCAGTTCTTC	CACRQYNEQFF
TRBV6-5	.	TRBD1	TRBJ1-1	TGTGCCAGCATTCGTCCGGGACAGGCGAACACTGAAGCTTTCTTT	CASIRPGQANTEAFF
TRBV6-5	.	.	TRBJ2-2	TGTGCCAGCAGTCGACAGAGAACCGGGGAGCTGTTTTTT	CASSRQRTGELFF
TRBV6-5	once	.	TRBJ2-5	TGTGCCAGCAGTTACTCCCACAGCCAAGAGACCCAGTACTTC	CASSYSHSQETQYF
TRBV19	.	TRBD1	TRBJ1-1	TGTGCCAGTAGTATCTATCGGACAGGGCCCACTGAAGCTTTCTTT	CASSIYRTGPTEAFF
TRBV5-1	.	.	TRBJ1-3	TGCGCCAGTAGTGCAGGGTACGGAAACACCATATATTTT	CASSAGYGNTIYF
TRBV27	.	TRBD1	TRBJ2-5	TGTGCCAGTAGCCCCCCGGGGACAGTCGGGACCCAGTACTTC	CASSPPGTVGTQYF
TRBV29-1	.	.	TRBJ1-1	TGCAGCGTTGAAGGCAGGGTCCGGAACACTGAAGCTTTCTTT	CSVEGRVRNTEAFF
TRBV11-3	.	.	TRBJ2-5	TGTGCCAGCAGCCGGCGGACTGGCATACAAGAGACCCAGTACTTC	CASSRRTGIQETQYF
TRBV7-2	.	.	TRBJ1-2	TGTGCCAGCAGCTCCCAAGGTGGGCAGGGCTCAGCCTTCTATGGCTACACCTTC	CASSSQGGQGSAFYGYTF
TRBV7-6	.	.	TRBJ2-4	TGTGCCAGCAGCCCCAACCCGAGAGGCAAAAACATTCAGTACTTC	CASSPNPRGKNIQYF
TRBV14	few	TRBD1	TRBJ1-4	TGTGCCAGCAGCGGGGACAGGGGGCGACGAGAAAAACTGTTTTTT	CASSGDRGRREKLFF
TRBV6-5	.	.	TRBJ1-2	TGTGCCAGCAGTTACCTTCGGGGTAGCTATGGCTACACCTTC	CASSYLRGSYGYTF
TRBV7-8	.	.	TRBJ2-1	TGTGCCAGCAGCCCAACCCAGGGGCATGAGCAGTTCTTC	CASSPTQGHEQFF
TRBV19	.	.	TRBJ1-5	TGTGCCAGTAGTATGTCCGGGAATGGGGATCAGCCCCAGCATTTT	CASSMSGNGDQPQHF
TRBV4-1	few	.	TRBJ1-5	TGCGCCAGCAGCCTCCGGGAGTCGGACAATCAGCCCCAGCATTTT	CASSLRESDNQPQHF
TRBV12-3/TRBV12-4	.	.	TRBJ1-1	TGTGCCAGCAGTTATGGGGGGGGAGCTTTCTTT	CASSYGGGAFF
TRBV27	once	.	TRBJ1-2	TGTGCCAGCAGTTACGGGTCTCACTATGGCTACACCTTC	CASSYGSHYGYTF
TRBV4-3	.	TRBD1	TRBJ2-7	TGCGCCAGCAGCCAAGAGGAGGGACAGGGGGTTTACGAGCAGTACTTC	CASSQEEGQGVYEQYF
TRBV12-3/TRBV12-4	few	.	TRBJ1-3	TGTGCCAGCGATGGGGGGGCTGGAAACACCATATATTTT	CASDGGAGNTIYF
TRBV5-8	.	TRBD1	TRBJ1-2	TGTGCCAGCAGCTTACAGGGGAAGGTCTATGGCTACACCTTC	CASSLQGKVYGYTF
TRBV5-5	.	TRBD1	TRBJ2-5	TGTGCCAGCAGCTCTCCTCCGGGACAGGGGGCCGGGGAGACCCAGTACTTC	CASSSPPGQGAGETQYF
TRBV7-8	.	.	TRBJ1-4	TGTGCCAGCAGCGATTACGGGGGGAATGAAAAACTGTTTTTT	CASSDYGGNEKLFF
TRBV6-5	once	.	TRBJ2-5	TGTGCCAGCAGTTACAAACTAGGAGACATTAAGACCCAGTACTTC	CASSYKLGDIKTQYF
TRBV29-1	.	TRBD2	TRBJ2-1	TGCAGCGTCAACGGGGGGTATTCCTACAATGAGCAGTTCTTC	CSVNGGYSYNEQFF
TRBV30	.	.	TRBJ2-2	TGTGCCTGGAGTGTACAGGGTGTTCACACCGGGGAGCTGTTTTTT	CAWSVQGVHTGELFF
TRBV7-2	.	TRBD2	TRBJ2-5	TGTGCCAGCAGCCCATGGGGGCGGGGGGCTCAGTACTTC	CASSPWGRGAQYF
TRBV7-2	once	.	TRBJ1-5	TGTGCCAGCAGCCCCGGACTCGGCAATCAGCCCCAGCATTTT	CASSPGLGNQPQHF
TRBV11-2	.	.	TRBJ2-3	TGTGCCAGCAGCTTAGTTGCAGGCACAGATACGCAGTATTTT	CASSLVAGTDTQYF
TRBV11-2	.	TRBD2	TRBJ2-5	TGTGCCAGCAGCTCCAGGACTAGCGGGGGGGCCGGGGGAGAGACCCAGTACTTC	CASSSRTSGGAGGETQYF
TRBV7-2	.	TRBD2	TRBJ2-3	TGTGCCAGCAGCTTAGGGCCAAGAGCGGGGCACACAGATACGCAGTATTTT	CASSLGPRAGHTDTQYF
TRBV6-5	.	.	TRBJ1-2	TGTGCCAGCAGCCGGGGAAGTGTAGGGGGCTACACCTTC	CASSRGSVGGYTF
TRBV7-9	.	TRBD1	TRBJ2-5	TGTGCCAGCAGCCTGGGACAGCCGGATCAAGAGACCCAGTACTTC	CASSLGQPDQETQYF
TRBV5-1	.	TRBD2	TRBJ2-3	TGCGCCAGCAGCCCTGGCGGACTAGCCCAGGATACGCAGTATTTT	CASSPGGLAQDTQYF
TRBV9	.	.	TRBJ2-3	TGTGCCAGCAGCGCCGGGTCTGGGACAGATACGCAGTATTTT	CASSAGSGTDTQYF
TRBV27	.	TRBD1	TRBJ1-1	TGTGCCAGCAGTTGGGGGGCAGGGGGGTATGAAGCTTTCTTT	CASSWGAGGYEAFF
TRBV7-2	.	.	TRBJ1-2	TGTGCCAGCAGCTCCACAGGTTCCTCTATGGGCTACACCTTC	CASSSTGSSMGYTF